The 16 T cell receptor beta chains in this list originate from one sample, sequenced in a study of T cells in Graves' hyperthyroidism and ophthalmopathy. There were TCR beta CDR3 regions amplified from RNA transcripts. First-round RT-PCR targeting the TCR CDR3 was performed with the HTBI primer set. TCRdb re-called the multiplex PCR reads through MiXCR, storing one row per CDR3 protein. The sample carries approximately 600,000 distinct CDR3 sequences, 15% to 20% recorded once. The sample comprised blood. The receptor source for this set is a woman aged 25-40 years with Graves' hyperthyroidism.

In this sample, this clonotype turned up many times. This rearrangement joins TRBV12-3 or TRBV12-4 to TRBJ2-7, with 9 bases identical to TRBD1. V trimming: 4 bases; J trimming: 3 bases; junction bases outside the gene matches: 7. This CDR3 region has 15 residues. CDR3 residues: CASSSAGTGIYEQYF. CDR3 in DNA: TGTGCCAGCAGTTCCGCCGGGACAGGGATCTACGAGCAGTACTTC.

This sequence joins TRBV5-1 and TRBJ1-1; 8 nucleotides match TRBD1. This CDR3 has 16 amino acids. CDR1 and CDR2 (germline): SGHRS, YFSETQ. V lost 4 bases to trimming and J lost 2 bases; unmatched junction nucleotides: 10. CDR3 sequence (DNA): TGCGCCAGCAGCCCTATCCCACAGGGGGACAACACTGAAGCTTTCTTT. It translates to CASSPIPQGDNTEAFF.

This clonotype appeared a few times. The chain has TRBV6-9 and TRBJ2-7, with 8 bases that match TRBD2. Germline assignment: CDR1 MNHGY and CDR2 SVAAGI. V was clipped by 3 bases and J by 8 bases; unmatched bases: 12. The CDR3 has 15 amino acids. CDR3 in amino acids: CASSYAPSGGSKQYF. CDR3 bases: TGTGCCAGCAGTTACGCTCCGTCGGGAGGGAGTAAGCAGTACTTC.

This clonotype occurred a few times. Relative to the germline gene, one junction end is altered; a read error may explain this. The DNA for the CDR3 is TGTGCCGGCAGTTACTCTAGCGGGAGGCCCTACAATGAGCAGTTCTTC. Encoded protein: CAGSYSSGRPYNEQFF. The rearrangement links TRBV6-2 or TRBV6-3 to TRBJ2-1, with 11 bases that match TRBD2. This CDR3 has 16 residues. Germline values: CDR1 MNHEY, CDR2 SVGEGT.

This clonotype was counted a few times. The chain uses TRBV5-1 and TRBJ2-1; D is possibly TRBD1 or TRBD2 (6 bases each). The CDR3 sequence is 16 residues long. CDR1 and CDR2 (germline): SGHRS, YFSETQ. The V gene lost 7 bases and the J gene lost 4 bases, with 21 bases spanning the gap. The CDR3, as DNA: TGCGCCAGCGGGGGCGGGACAACAGAAATTTACAATGAGCAGTTCTTC. It translates to CASGGGTTEIYNEQFF. The whole variable domain, remainder taken from reference TRBV5-1 and TRBJ2-1, is KAGVTQTPRYLIKTRGQQVTLSCSPISGHRSVSWYQQTPGQGLQFLFEYFSETQRNKGNFPGRFSGRQFSNSRSEMNVSTLELGDSALYLCASGGGTTEIYNEQFFGPGTRLTVL.

This clonotype has at least ten counts. The chain has TRBV27 and TRBJ2-7; TRBD1 aligns across 10 bases. V was clipped by 5 bases and J by 3 bases; unmatched bases: 4. CDR1 is MNHEY and CDR2 is SMNVEV in the germline V gene (reference sequence). CDR3 length: 14 residues. In nucleotides, the CDR3 is TGTGCCAGCAGTCCCTGGACAGGGGGCTACGAGCAGTACTTC. As protein: CASSPWTGGYEQYF.

The chain joins TRBV20-1 to TRBJ2-7; 16 positions match TRBD2. The ends lost 5 bases at V and 3 bases at J; junction bases unmatched: 7. The CDR3 is 16 amino acids. Per germline, CDR1 DFQATT and CDR2 SNEGSKA (reference sequence). CDR3 DNA: TGCAGTGCTCCGGGACTAGCGGGAGGGCCGAACTACGAGCAGTACTTC. This gives the protein CSAPGLAGGPNYEQYF.

Many counts were recorded for this clonotype. The gene calls are TRBV11-2 and TRBJ2-7; possible D gene TRBD2, 6 bases. CDR1 SGHAT and CDR2 FQNNGV come from the germline V gene. The CDR3 runs 15 residues. V dropped 0 bases and J dropped 6 bases, with 15 bases sitting between them. The CDR3 loop reads CASSLEVAAGFEQYF. The DNA of the CDR3 is TGTGCCAGCAGCTTAGAGGTAGCGGCAGGATTCGAGCAGTACTTC.

This clonotype was seen many times. The chain joins TRBV5-5 to TRBJ2-7; 7 bases fit TRBD2. The CDR3 extends over 13 amino acids. Looked up from germline, CDR1 is SGHKS and CDR2 is YYEKEE (reference sequence). Trimming took 4 bases from V and 2 from J; bases not matched to a gene: 3. The CDR3 DNA reads as TGTGCCAGCAGCCCGGCGGGAGCCTACGAGCAGTACTTC. Translation: CASSPAGAYEQYF.

As concerns this clonotype: A much larger clone lies a single base off, so this may be a read error. The chain couples TRBV3-1 to TRBJ2-7; 9 nucleotides match TRBD1. Germline values: CDR1 LGHDT, CDR2 YNNKEL (reference sequence). This CDR3 comprises 17 residues. The CDR3 nucleotides read TGTGCCAGCGGCCAAGTCGCCTCGGGACAGGGACTCTACGAGCAGTACTTC. This gives the protein CASGQVASGQGLYEQYF.

About this clonotype itself: One end of the junction is discordant with germline, which a read error may explain. The rearrangement links TRBV2 to TRBJ1-5, with TRBD1 matching 8 bases. This CDR3 contains 15 residues. CDR1 and CDR2 from the germline V gene are SNHLY and FYNNEI. CDR3 residues: CASNRGSGSNRPQHF. In DNA, the CDR3 is TGTGCCAGCAACAGGGGGAGCGGTAGCAATCGGCCCCAGCATTTT.

This chain links TRBV19 with TRBJ1-5; the D is unclear. This CDR3 contains 14 residues. With 2 bases removed from V and 7 bases from J, the gap between germline ends came to 12 bases. The germline CDR1 and CDR2 sequences are LNHDA and SQIVND (reference sequence). The CDR3 nucleotides are TGTGCCAGTAGTATAAGCGGGCCTCGGCAGCCCCAGCATTTT. Translating it yields CASSISGPRQPQHF.

This clonotype has at least ten counts. The rearrangement uses TRBV7-2 and TRBJ2-5; 7 nucleotides match TRBD2. Per germline, CDR1 SGHTA and CDR2 FQGNSA. After removal of 0 bases from V and 0 bases from J, the junction contained 10 bases not matched to a gene. There are 18 residues in the CDR3. The chain's CDR3 is CASSLAHGGGKHQETQYF. Here the CDR3 DNA reads TGTGCCAGCAGCTTAGCGCATGGGGGGGGGAAGCACCAAGAGACCCAGTACTTC.

In its sample, this clonotype was seen many times. V and J are TRBV12-3 or TRBV12-4 and TRBJ2-5, with 9 bases matching TRBD2. The CDR3 loop spans 17 amino acids. Unmatched junction bases numbered 15, after V lost 5 bases and J lost 5 bases. The CDR3 region has the DNA TGTGCCAGCAGTCCGCTGGGGCGGGAGGGCCATTGGGAGACCCAGTACTTC. Protein sequence: CASSPLGREGHWETQYF.

This clonotype was counted at least ten times. The gene calls are TRBV28 and TRBJ2-6, with D perhaps matching TRBD1 (6 bases). The length of the CDR3 is 19 residues. CDR1 and CDR2 (germline): MDHEN, SYDVKM. Trimming removed 5 bases from V and 0 bases from J, with 20 bases in between. CDR3 DNA: TGTGCCAGCAGTCACCCGACAGGCAAGCCCGTCTCTGGGGCCAACGTCCTGACTTTC. Translating gives CASSHPTGKPVSGANVLTF.

There are many counts of this clonotype. A read error may produce the germline difference seen at one junction end. V usage is TRBV20-1 and J usage is TRBJ1-2; no reliable D call. The CDR3 is made up of 12 amino acids. Germline V gene data show CDR1 as DFQATT and CDR2 as SNEGSKA (reference sequence). The CDR3 reads CSAGDFNLGYTF. CDR3 DNA: TGCAGTGCTGGAGATTTTAACCTTGGCTACACCTTC.